This T cell receptor beta chain was obtained from a study of kidney transplant recipient with SARS-CoV-2 infection. TCRdb reanalysed the reads using MiXCR and keeps one entry per CDR3 protein. The table shows fewer than 250,000 distinct CDR3 sequences, with 29% occurring only once. The sample holds many counts of this clonotype. This clonotype originated in a male patient aged 25-45 years who had COVID-19 and was a kidney transplant recipient. Some of the T cells might come from the graft donor. The material was a blood sample, obtained at baseline and on day 111 from a kidney transplant recipient.

CDR3 nucleotide sequence: TGTGCCAGCAGTCATGGACACAGCTTCCGAAAGACCTATGGCTACACCTTC. This codes for CASSHGHSFRKTYGYTF. This rearrangement joins TRBV12-3 or TRBV12-4 to TRBJ1-2; possibly TRBD1 for D (5 bases). CDR3 size: 17 residues. V dropped 5 bases and J dropped 4 bases, with 23 bases sitting between them.